These 30 T cell receptor beta chains were all obtained from the same sample, sequenced in a study of CD8 T cells in ankylosing spondylitis. TCRdb reprocessed the 5' RACE reads with MiXCR, giving one entry per CDR3 protein. The sample contains 240,000 or so distinct CDR3 sequences, about 10% of which appear only once. Sequencing was carried out using blood, either unsorted or a sorted T cell fraction (not recorded which). The receptors shown here come from a male donor with ankylosing spondylitis or in good health (not recorded which).

This clonotype was recorded many times. The gene calls are TRBV13 and TRBJ1-5; 8 nucleotides match TRBD1. V shed 4 bases, J shed 7 bases, and the junction held 6 bases outside the gene matches. The CDR3 length is 14 residues. Germline loops: CDR1 PRHDT, CDR2 FYEKMQ (reference sequence). CDR3 sequence reads: CASSSTDRAQPQHF. The CDR3 DNA is TGTGCCAGCAGCTCTACGGACAGGGCCCAGCCCCAGCATTTT.

The CDR3 region has the DNA TGCGCCAGCAGCTTGGCCGGGACAGGGGGTCACCATGAGCAGTTCTTC. It is translated as CASSLAGTGGHHEQFF. The V and J genes are TRBV5-1 and TRBJ2-1, with 11 nucleotides matching TRBD1. V shed 0 bases and J 8 bases; nucleotides not matched to a gene: 7. Germline-derived CDR1 and CDR2 are SGHRS and YFSETQ. The CDR3 totals 16 residues.

This clonotype was counted between two and nine times. This rearrangement joins TRBV5-1 to TRBJ2-3; possibly TRBD1 for D (6 bases). Germline-derived CDR1 and CDR2 are SGHRS and YFSETQ. The CDR3 is 20 amino acids. Trimming shortened V by 3 bases and J by 2 bases, and 28 bases separated the two germline ends. This CDR3 reads CASSWSRAGDPIESTDTQYF. DNA of the CDR3: TGCGCCAGCAGCTGGTCCCGGGCAGGGGACCCTATAGAATCCACAGATACGCAGTATTTT.

With respect to this clonotype: A much larger clone is a single base away; this may be a read error. V gene TRBV3-1 combines with J gene TRBJ2-7; no firm D call. Per the germline V gene, CDR1 is LGHDT and CDR2 is YNNKEL (reference sequence). This CDR3 is 12 amino acids long. Trimming stripped 3 bases from V and 0 bases from J, with 3 bases between. The CDR3 DNA reads as TGTGCCAGCAGCCAGCTCTCCTACGAGCAGTACGTC. Translating gives CASSQLSYEQYV.

This clonotype has at least ten counts. The chain is built from TRBV28 and TRBJ1-2; D ambiguous. Germline assignment: CDR1 MDHEN and CDR2 SYDVKM. The V end lost 2 bases, the J end lost 5 bases, and 21 bases lay between the germline ends. This CDR3 has 17 amino acids. The CDR3 protein is CASSLRLEMNFRYGYTF. The CDR3 DNA follows: TGTGCCAGCAGTTTAAGGCTGGAGATGAACTTTCGGTATGGCTACACCTTC.

This clonotype was recorded at least ten times. The chain employs TRBV10-3 and TRBJ2-7, with D tentatively TRBD1 or TRBD2 (5 bases each). Trimming shortened V by 3 bases and J by 3 bases, and 18 bases separated the two germline ends. Germline values: CDR1 ENHRY, CDR2 SYGVKD. This CDR3 contains 16 residues. Written as DNA, the CDR3 is TGTGCCATCAGTGAAGTTTGGGAAGGGACCCTCTACGAGCAGTACTTC. Translated, it gives CAISEVWEGTLYEQYF.

This clonotype came up many times. V is TRBV3-1 and J is TRBJ2-1; D perhaps matches TRBD2 (6 bases). Trimming removed 0 bases at V and 9 bases at J, with 18 bases between. CDR3 length: 16 amino acids. Germline lookup yields CDR1 LGHDT and CDR2 YNNKEL (reference sequence). Written as DNA, the CDR3 is TGTGCCAGCAGCCAAGATAGGGGACTTAAGGTTGTTGAGCAGTTCTTC. This codes for CASSQDRGLKVVEQFF.

The sample holds many counts of this clonotype. The V call is TRBV20-1, the J call TRBJ2-7; D tentatively fits TRBD1 or TRBD2 (5 bases each). From germline, CDR1 is DFQATT and CDR2 SNEGSKA (reference sequence). The CDR3 sequence is 15 residues long. Trimming removed 0 bases from V and 5 bases from J, with 17 bases in between. The CDR3 DNA reads TGCAGTGCTAGAGATCCGAAGAGGGGTTTGGACGAGCAGTACTTC. Residues: CSARDPKRGLDEQYF.

This clonotype was detected many times. The chain has TRBV5-5 and TRBJ1-2; no reliable D call. The germline V gene has CDR1 SGHKS and CDR2 YYEKEE (reference sequence). Trimming left V 4 bases short and J 5 bases short, with 6 bases between. The CDR3 is 11 residues long. Here the CDR3 reads CASSLEYGYTF. The CDR3 DNA follows: TGTGCCAGCAGCCTCGAGTATGGCTACACCTTC. The full variable domain, in which reference TRBV5-5 and TRBJ1-2 provide the parts outside the CDR3, is DAGVTQSPTHLIKTRGQQVTLRCSPISGHKSVSWYQQVLGQGPQFIFQYYEKEERGRGNFPDRFSARQFPNYSSELNVNALLLGDSALYLCASSLEYGYTFGSGTRLTVV.

This clonotype came up a few times. The J gene is TRBJ2-7, the V gene TRBV20-1; D call uncertain. Germline lookup yields CDR1 DFQATT and CDR2 SNEGSKA (reference sequence). With 2 bases removed from V and 0 bases from J, the gap between germline ends came to 11 bases. The CDR3 extends over 14 amino acids. The CDR3 loop reads CSARPRESSYEQYF. The DNA of the CDR3 is TGCAGTGCTAGACCTAGAGAAAGCTCCTACGAGCAGTACTTC.

This clonotype was observed many times. The V gene is TRBV6-1, the J gene TRBJ1-2; D is perhaps TRBD1 (5 bases). The CDR3 is made up of 14 amino acids. V lost 4 bases and J 6 bases, leaving 15 bases between the germline ends. Per the germline V gene, CDR1 is MNHNS and CDR2 is SASEGT. CDR3 region: CASSVLGGGDGYTF. In nucleotides, the CDR3 is TGTGCCAGCAGTGTGTTGGGTGGAGGGGATGGCTACACCTTC.

This clonotype came up many times. This chain connects TRBV10-2 to TRBJ2-2, with 9 positions matching TRBD1. Trimming took 5 bases from V and 3 from J; bases not matched to a gene: 7. The germline V gene encodes CDR1 WSHSY and CDR2 SAAADI. This CDR3 comprises 16 residues. For the CDR3, the DNA is TGCGCCAGCAGTATAATTGGACAGGGGTACACCGGGGAGCTGTTTTTT. Its translation is CASSIIGQGYTGELFF.

This clonotype was observed many times. This chain connects TRBV5-1 to TRBJ1-2, with 7 bases that match TRBD1. After removal of 3 bases from V and 1 base from J, the junction contained 15 bases not matched to a gene. Germline CDR1 is SGHRS and CDR2 is YFSETQ. The CDR3 is 18 amino acids. The chain's CDR3 is CASSWDRAGRTYNYGYTF. The CDR3 nucleotides are TGCGCCAGCAGCTGGGACAGAGCCGGAAGAACTTATAACTATGGCTACACCTTC.

CDR3 sequence reads: CASSDTGGRIEKLFF. The CDR3 coding sequence is TGTGCCAGCAGTGACACAGGGGGTAGAATTGAAAAACTGTTTTTT. The J gene is TRBJ1-4, the V gene TRBV12-3 or TRBV12-4, with 8 bases fitting TRBD1. Germline trimming cut 5 bases from V and 7 bases from J; bases unmatched to any gene: 9. CDR3 length: 15 residues.

Remarks on this clonotype: Relative to the germline gene, one junction end is altered; a read error may explain this. CDR3 coding DNA: TGCTGTGCCGAACGAGAGCCGAGGACAGGGGTCGCAGATACGCAGTATTTT. This gives the protein CCAEREPRTGVADTQYF. The chain has TRBV20-1 and TRBJ2-3; 9 bases agree with TRBD1. The CDR3 is made up of 17 amino acids. Per germline, CDR1 DFQATT and CDR2 SNEGSKA (reference sequence).

This clonotype appeared many times. This chain links TRBV4-1 with TRBJ1-4; D possibly corresponds to TRBD1 (6 bases). Trimming shortened V by 1 base and J by 7 bases, and 13 bases separated the two germline ends. The CDR3 is 15 residues long. From germline, CDR1 is MGHRA and CDR2 YSYEKL. This CDR3 is CASSQVPGGSEKLFF. In nucleotides, the CDR3 is TGCGCCAGCAGCCAAGTTCCGGGGGGCAGTGAAAAACTGTTTTTT.

V and J are TRBV3-1 and TRBJ2-1, with 11 bases aligning to TRBD2. This CDR3 comprises 19 residues. The germline CDR1 and CDR2 sequences are LGHDT and YNNKEL (reference sequence). Trimming removed 2 bases from V and 0 bases from J; junction bases left unmatched: 9. CDR3 sequence reads: CASSQTSGSPRTSYNEQFF. The CDR3 coding sequence is TGTGCCAGCAGCCAAACTAGCGGGAGTCCCCGAACCTCCTACAATGAGCAGTTCTTC.

This clonotype has at least ten counts. V is TRBV5-6 and J is TRBJ2-3; D call uncertain. The CDR3 runs to 15 residues. Trimming removed 2 bases at V and 0 bases at J, with 10 bases between. Germline lookup yields CDR1 SGHDT and CDR2 YYEEEE. As DNA, the CDR3 is TGTGCCAGCAGCTTTCGGCCGGCTAGCACAGATACGCAGTATTTT. Translating gives CASSFRPASTDTQYF. The complete variable domain, with remaining parts taken from reference TRBV5-6 and TRBJ2-3, reads DAGVTQSPTHLIKTRGQQVTLRCSPKSGHDTVSWYQQALGQGPQFIFQYYEEEERQRGNFPDRFSGHQFPNYSSELNVNALLLGDSALYLCASSFRPASTDTQYFGPGTRLTVL.

The rearrangement links TRBV6-5 to TRBJ2-1; either TRBD1 or TRBD2 may supply D (7 bases each). This CDR3 contains 14 residues. The germline V and J ends were trimmed by 7 bases and 7 bases, with 17 bases remaining between them. CDR1 MNHEY and CDR2 SVGAGI come from the germline V gene. DNA of the CDR3: TGTGCCAGCATTTCAGGGGGGGTTAGTAATGAGCAGTTCTTC. Translated: CASISGGVSNEQFF.

CDR3 loop: CASSLSGQGGEQFF. CDR3 nucleotides: TGTGCCAGCAGCTTAAGCGGACAGGGAGGTGAGCAGTTCTTC. The V gene is TRBV11-3, the J gene TRBJ2-1, with TRBD1 matching 8 bases. This CDR3 is 14 amino acids long. V trimming: 2 bases; J trimming: 9 bases; junction bases outside the gene matches: 6. The germline gives CDR1 SGHNT, CDR2 YENEEA.

This clonotype was detected ten times or more. The J gene is TRBJ1-2, the V gene TRBV28, with D unresolved. CDR3 size: 14 residues. CDR1 is MDHEN, CDR2 SYDVKM, per germline. Trimming removed 6 bases at V and 0 bases at J, with 11 bases between. The CDR3 DNA is TGTGCCAGCAGCCCGACCGGGACTAACTATGGCTACACCTTC. Translated: CASSPTGTNYGYTF.

In this sample, this clonotype turned up many times. The chain carries TRBV5-1 and TRBJ2-7; 9 nucleotides match TRBD2. V lost 3 bases to trimming and J lost 3 bases; unmatched junction nucleotides: 4. Germline V gives CDR1 SGHRS, CDR2 YFSETQ. This CDR3 comprises 14 residues. The CDR3 DNA sequence: TGCGCCAGCAGCTACGGACTAGCGAACTACGAGCAGTACTTC. Its translation: CASSYGLANYEQYF.

There are many counts of this clonotype. This chain joins TRBV6-1 and TRBJ2-5; 10 bases agree with TRBD2. The CDR3 is 15 residues long. Trimming removed 2 bases from V and 7 bases from J; junction bases left unmatched: 7. Germline V gene lookup returns CDR1 MNHNS and CDR2 SASEGT. The chain's CDR3 is CASSEPAGGPVTQYF. CDR3 coding DNA: TGTGCCAGCAGTGAACCAGCGGGGGGGCCGGTGACCCAGTACTTC.

This clonotype was found many times. V usage is TRBV4-1 and J usage is TRBJ1-2; no definite D call. The V and J ends lost 2 bases and 4 bases respectively, with 11 bases between them. Germline CDR1 and CDR2: MGHRA and YSYEKL. There are 14 residues in the CDR3. The CDR3: CASSQPFGSYGYTF. CDR3 sequence (DNA): TGCGCCAGCAGCCAACCCTTCGGGAGCTATGGCTACACCTTC.

This clonotype was counted only a few times. This chain links TRBV19 with TRBJ2-2; no reliable D call. The germline V and J ends were trimmed by 10 bases and 0 bases, with 9 bases remaining between them. The germline V gene has CDR1 LNHDA and CDR2 SQIVND (reference sequence). This CDR3 has 13 residues. The CDR3 here is CATLVPNTGELFF. Here the CDR3 DNA reads TGTGCCACCCTCGTACCGAACACCGGGGAGCTGTTTTTT.

This clonotype was counted ten times or more. This chain uses TRBV20-1 with TRBJ1-2; tentatively, D is TRBD1 (5 bases). V was shortened by 0 bases and J by 4 bases, with 12 bases between the two germline ends. CDR3 length: 14 residues. CDR1 is DFQATT and CDR2 is SNEGSKA in the germline V gene (reference sequence). CDR3 sequence (DNA): TGCAGTGCTAGAGATCCGGCAGGGACCTATGGCTACACCTTC. This sequence encodes CSARDPAGTYGYTF.

This clonotype appeared many times. This rearrangement joins TRBV12-3 or TRBV12-4 to TRBJ2-2, with D possibly matching TRBD2 (6 bases). CDR3 length equals 13 residues. The V end lost 6 bases, the J end lost 6 bases, and 11 bases lay between the germline ends. The CDR3 sequence is CASSRDFAGELFF. The CDR3 coding sequence is TGTGCCAGCAGCAGGGACTTCGCCGGGGAGCTGTTTTTT.

This chain joins TRBV29-1 and TRBJ2-1; no clear D gene. Trimming left V 4 bases short and J 7 bases short, with 2 bases between. The V gene's germline CDR1 is SQVTM and CDR2 ANQGSEA. The CDR3 contains 9 residues. CDR3 sequence (DNA): TGCAGCGTTGCAAATGAGCAGTTCTTC. Amino acids: CSVANEQFF.

The table lists this clonotype with many counts. The CDR3 protein is CASRLQGEYRYGYTF. The CDR3 nucleotides read TGTGCCAGCAGACTCCAGGGAGAGTATCGCTATGGCTACACCTTC. This chain joins TRBV6-1 and TRBJ1-2; tentatively, D is TRBD1 (5 bases). The V gene lost 6 bases and the J gene lost 4 bases, with 18 bases spanning the gap. The CDR3 has 15 residues. Germline CDR1 and CDR2: MNHNS and SASEGT.

This clonotype was observed at least ten times. DNA of the CDR3: TGCAGTGCTAGCATAGGGGATAGGACTGAAGCTTTCTTT. Translating it yields CSASIGDRTEAFF. V and J are TRBV20-1 and TRBJ1-1, with a possible D match to TRBD1 (5 bases). The V gene lost 3 bases and the J gene lost 5 bases, with 13 bases spanning the gap. The CDR3 is 13 amino acids. Germline CDR1 reads DFQATT; CDR2 reads SNEGSKA (reference sequence).